The clone carrying this T cell receptor (beta chain) was picked up a small number of times. Its antigen remains unknown. The TCR beta CDR3 regions underwent amplification using RNA transcripts as the source. HTBI primers drove first-round RT-PCR of the TCR CDR3. Via MiXCR, TCRdb re-called the multiplex PCR reads, giving one row per CDR3 protein. The table shows hundreds of thousands of distinct CDR3 sequences, with 12% to 15% occurring only once. The CDR3 is 17 residues long. CDR1 and CDR2 (germline): MGHRA, YSYEKL. J was trimmed by 6 bases and V by 0 bases; bases with no gene match: 10. These data belong to a study of T cells in Graves' hyperthyroidism and ophthalmopathy. Findings and limits, study-wide: Onset of ophthalmopathy came a median around 6.2 months after the model predicted it. A model using 13 V-J features told ophthalmopathy apart from stable hyperthyroidism. Among clonotypes expanded in thyroid above 0.001, most were also found in blood.

The origin of this receptor is a woman aged 18-30 years with Graves' hyperthyroidism. V usage is TRBV4-1 and J usage is TRBJ2-2; 7 bases are shared with TRBD2. The sample comprised blood. CDR3 protein: CASSQDRSTGGSGELFF. The CDR3, as DNA: TGCGCCAGCAGCCAAGATAGGTCTACGGGAGGTTCCGGGGAGCTGTTTTTT.